This passage covers 11 T cell receptor beta chains from one sample sequenced in a study of blood T cell repertoires in COVID-19. The table came from immunoSEQ multiplex PCR; TCRdb's copy has only in-frame clones and leaves some out. The table includes more than 200,000 clones, approximately 86% detected once. The sample taken for sequencing was PBMCs or T cells enriched from blood (not recorded which). The receptors come from a woman aged 45-59 years who had recovered from COVID-19.

The V gene is TRBV5-1, the J gene TRBJ1-2, with D tentatively TRBD1 (5 bases). The CDR3 has 16 residues. The ends were cut back, 0 bases at V and 3 bases at J, with 15 bases in the middle. Per the germline V gene, CDR1 is SGHRS and CDR2 is YFSETQ. The CDR3, as DNA: TGCGCCAGCAGCTTGGTAGGGACTGTGGGAGACTATGGCTACACCTTC. Translating it yields CASSLVGTVGDYGYTF.

The chain links TRBV2 to TRBJ2-3, with a possible D match to TRBD2 (5 bases). Trimming pared 6 bases from V and 6 bases from J, leaving 10 bases between. This CDR3 comprises 12 residues. Germline CDR1 is SNHLY and CDR2 is FYNNEI. The chain's CDR3 is CASSELADTQYF. CDR3 nucleotide sequence: TGTGCCAGCAGCGAATTAGCGGATACGCAGTATTTT.

The rearrangement links TRBV5-4 to TRBJ2-4, with 10 bases fitting TRBD2. The germline CDR1 and CDR2 sequences are SGHNT and YYREEE (reference sequence). The CDR3 runs 15 residues. Trimming removed 6 bases from V and 6 bases from J; junction bases left unmatched: 9. In DNA form, the CDR3 reads TGTGCCAGCATGGGGACTAGCGCTGGGGGAAACATTCAGTACTTC. Protein product: CASMGTSAGGNIQYF. Full variable domain (remainder filled in from reference TRBV5-4 and TRBJ2-4): ETGVTQSPTHLIKTRGQQVTLRCSSQSGHNTVSWYQQALGQGPQFIFQYYREEENGRGNFPPRFSGLQFPNYSSELNVNALELDDSALYLCASMGTSAGGNIQYFGAGTRLSVL.

This CDR3 reads CASSRLREAAPNEQFF. The CDR3 DNA sequence: TGTGCCAGTTCACGGTTGCGGGAGGCGGCTCCAAATGAGCAGTTCTTC. The chain employs TRBV2 and TRBJ2-1, with 8 bases matching TRBD2. Per germline, CDR1 SNHLY and CDR2 FYNNEI. CDR3 size: 16 residues. Trimming removed 9 bases from V and 7 bases from J; junction bases left unmatched: 17.

This clone occurred a few times. This rearrangement joins TRBV6-5 to TRBJ2-7; the match to TRBD1 covers 7 bases. Germline V gene sequence: CDR1 MNHEY, CDR2 SVGAGI. The V gene end was trimmed by 6 bases and the J gene end by 3 bases; junction bases not matched to a gene: 8. The CDR3 is 14 amino acids. DNA of the CDR3: TGTGCCAGCAGCCCCACCGGGACAGACTACGAGCAGTACTTC. Its protein product is CASSPTGTDYEQYF.

V is TRBV5-4 and J is TRBJ1-1, with D possibly being TRBD1 (5 bases). Looked up from germline, CDR1 is SGHNT and CDR2 is YYREEE (reference sequence). V was cut by 5 bases and J by 6 bases, with 14 bases left in between. The CDR3 contains 13 residues. The CDR3 protein is CASSLVGVPEAFF. The CDR3 DNA reads TGTGCCAGCAGTCTTGTAGGGGTCCCTGAAGCTTTCTTT.

The chain couples TRBV20-1 to TRBJ1-1; D is possibly TRBD1 (6 bases). Per the germline V gene, CDR1 is DFQATT and CDR2 is SNEGSKA (reference sequence). Trimming pared 3 bases from V and 4 bases from J, leaving 12 bases between. CDR3 length: 13 amino acids. CDR3 protein: CSASLGARTEAFF. For the CDR3, the DNA is TGCAGTGCTAGTTTGGGGGCGCGCACTGAAGCTTTCTTT.

This clone was seen only once. The chain has TRBV28 and TRBJ2-2, with no clear D. Germline V gene lookup returns CDR1 MDHEN and CDR2 SYDVKM. The length of the CDR3 is 11 residues. V lost 6 bases and J 6 bases, leaving 5 bases between the germline ends. CDR3 coding DNA: TGTGCCAGCAGCTTTCCCGGGGAGCTGTTTTTT. This translates into CASSFPGELFF.

This chain joins TRBV29-1 and TRBJ1-1, with D maybe TRBD1 (5 bases). Germline V lookup: CDR1 SQVTM, CDR2 ANQGSEA. The germline V and J ends were trimmed by 8 bases and 5 bases, with 21 bases remaining between them. The CDR3 is 14 amino acids. DNA of the CDR3: TGCAGCTGTCGCCCGGGGGGAGGAAGAACTGAAGCTTTCTTT. It is translated as CSCRPGGGRTEAFF. The complete variable domain, with remaining parts taken from reference TRBV29-1 and TRBJ1-1, reads SAVISQKPSRDICQRGTSLTIQCQVDSQVTMMFWYRQQPGQSLTLIATANQGSEATYESGFVIDKFPISRPNLTFSTLTVSNMSPEDSSIYLCSCRPGGGRTEAFFGQGTRLTVV.

The genes are TRBV10-2 and TRBJ2-1, with 9 bases matching TRBD1. With 1 base clipped from V and 9 bases from J, the junction kept 7 bases outside the gene matches. The CDR3 is 15 residues long. Germline lookup yields CDR1 WSHSY and CDR2 SAAADI. CDR3 nucleotides: TGCGCCAGCAGTGAGTGGAGACAGGGGGAGGGTGAGCAGTTCTTC. Translated, it gives CASSEWRQGEGEQFF.

This chain links TRBV2 with TRBJ1-4, with 9 bases lining up with TRBD1. Germline-derived CDR1 and CDR2 are SNHLY and FYNNEI. After removal of 6 bases from V and 3 bases from J, the junction contained 14 bases not matched to a gene. The CDR3 has 18 residues. CDR3 bases: TGTGCCAGCAGAGACCCAATCCGGGACAGGGTATCTAATGAAAAACTGTTTTTT. This gives the protein CASRDPIRDRVSNEKLFF.